Below, one T cell receptor (beta chain) is given with its context. In the study's own analysis: For nucleated cells, counts were estimated from reference gene primer amplification. Here immunoSEQ multiplex PCR was the method, and the copy in TCRdb shows in-frame clones only, minus some. The V and J calls and clone size are taken from that table; D and trimming were inferred from the DNA. The top ten hold over 4% of the sample, which has about 110,000 clones, about four fifths seen once. The data derive from a study of blood T cell repertoires in COVID-19. Overall study context: Collection of acute and convalescent COVID-19 samples took place in the United States, Italy and Spain. Sources were T cells, B-cell-depleted T cells, or PBMCs; the material itself was cDNA or gDNA.

Unmatched junction bases numbered 4, after V lost 5 bases and J lost 4 bases. The germline gives CDR1 SGHTA, CDR2 FQGNSA. The CDR3 has 15 residues. The chain links TRBV7-2 to TRBJ1-6; 8 bases agree with TRBD1. The sequenced sample was peripheral blood. The clonotype was recovered from a human donor in a cohort sampled during active COVID-19. In DNA, the CDR3 is TGTGCCAGCAGCCCCGGGACAGGATATAATTCACCCCTCCACTTT. It specifies CASSPGTGYNSPLHF.